The TCR beta chain described here comes from a study of cytomegalovirus exposure and HLA in healthy donors. The PCR used 60 Vbeta and 13 Jbeta primers. TCRdb's copy holds only in-frame clones and misses some; the assay was immunoSEQ multiplex PCR. The sample shows some 170,000 clones, about two thirds of them seen only once. Study-wide findings and caveats: Later analysis demonstrated an association between a missense DCLRE1C variant and TCR beta V- and J-gene trimming.

On this clone itself: Antigen: not known.

Per the germline V gene, CDR1 is ENHRY and CDR2 is SYGVKD. This CDR3 is built from 16 residues. Trimming removed 4 bases from V and 0 bases from J, with 15 bases in between. Sequencing was done on a sample of PBMCs. The origin of this receptor is a human donor in good health. J is TRBJ1-2 and V is TRBV10-3; D might be TRBD1 (5 bases). The CDR3 protein is CAISVGTGLANYGYTF. CDR3 sequence (DNA): TGTGCCATCAGTGTAGGTACAGGCTTAGCTAACTATGGCTACACCTTC.